Below, one T cell receptor (beta chain) is given with its context. The target antigen is unknown. Germline CDR1 WSHSY, CDR2 SAAADI. This CDR3 region has 15 residues. Trimming took off 10 bases at V and 8 bases at J, with 23 bases between the two ends. This sample was taken from a study of stem cell transplantation in POMP-related autoinflammatory disease. This table comes from immunoSEQ multiplex PCR, and its TCRdb copy is limited to in-frame clones, with some not included. The data contain over 60,000 clones, just over 90% of them seen just once; the ten biggest clones take up about 0.66%. General observations from the study: Unique TRB V-J gene pairings were limited in number in patients with PRAID.

This rearrangement joins TRBV10-2 to TRBJ1-4; D not resolved. This receptor was obtained from a human patient with POMP-related autoinflammation and immune dysregulation (PRAID). Some T cells may have come from the graft donor. The specimen was CD4+ T cells from PBMCs, collected after stem cell transplantation. CDR3 region: CATRPGGVGGEKLFF. The CDR3 DNA follows: TGCGCCACTCGACCCGGCGGGGTTGGTGGGGAAAAACTGTTTTTT.